Listed below are T cell receptor beta chains from one sample, sequenced in a study of blood T cell repertoires in COVID-19. This table comes from immunoSEQ multiplex PCR, and its TCRdb copy is limited to in-frame clones, with some not included. This table has 200,000 to 250,000 clones, approximately 80% appearing once. The sequenced material came from peripheral blood. The receptors stem from an elderly man with acute or convalescent COVID-19. Each CDR3 is given with its conserved first and last residue. D genes are given only for firm matches. Size is stated for part of the rows, as once, few or many counts, or as a class when the clone is expanded.

d_gene: NA
abundance: NA
v_gene: TRBV19
j_gene: TRBJ1-5
len: 15
CDR3aa: CASMVAHHLYQPQHF
CDR3nt: TGTGCCAGTATGGTGGCCCATCACCTTTATCAGCCCCAGCATTTT

d_gene: TRBD1
abundance: few
v_gene: TRBV28
j_gene: TRBJ1-3
len: 15
CDR3aa: CATYIRDSSGNTIYF
CDR3nt: TGTGCCACCTATATCAGGGACAGCTCTGGAAACACCATATATTTT

d_gene: TRBD2
abundance: NA
v_gene: TRBV15
j_gene: TRBJ2-1
len: 17
CDR3aa: CATSRGAEAGEYNEQFF
CDR3nt: TGTGCCACCAGCAGAGGGGCCGAAGCGGGGGAATACAATGAGCAGTTCTTC

d_gene: NA
abundance: NA
v_gene: TRBV3-1/TRBV3-2
j_gene: TRBJ1-5
len: 16
CDR3aa: CASSQDGGVQGQPQHF
CDR3nt: TGTGCCAGCAGCCAAGATGGGGGGGTTCAGGGTCAGCCCCAGCATTTT

d_gene: TRBD2
abundance: NA
v_gene: TRBV19
j_gene: TRBJ2-7
len: 17
CDR3aa: CASSIDLRTSGSYEQYF
CDR3nt: TGTGCCAGTAGTATAGATCTCCGGACTAGCGGTTCCTACGAGCAGTACTTC

d_gene: TRBD2
abundance: NA
v_gene: TRBV24-1
j_gene: TRBJ2-1
len: 15
CDR3aa: CATSDPKGRDNEQFF
CDR3nt: TGTGCCACCAGTGATCCCAAAGGGAGGGACAATGAGCAGTTCTTC

d_gene: TRBD1
abundance: NA
v_gene: TRBV30
j_gene: TRBJ1-4
len: 14
CDR3aa: CAWSGGTGDEKLFF
CDR3nt: TGTGCCTGGAGTGGAGGGACAGGGGACGAAAAACTGTTTTTT

d_gene: TRBD1
abundance: NA
v_gene: TRBV6-5
j_gene: TRBJ2-7
len: 14
CDR3aa: CASSLSDRTYEQYF
CDR3nt: TGTGCCAGCAGCTTGTCGGACAGGACCTACGAGCAGTACTTC

d_gene: NA
abundance: NA
v_gene: TRBV27
j_gene: TRBJ1-2
len: 13
CDR3aa: CASSAGEYYGYTF
CDR3nt: TGTGCCAGCAGCGCGGGGGAATACTATGGCTACACCTTC

d_gene: NA
abundance: NA
v_gene: TRBV6-5
j_gene: TRBJ1-5
len: 13
CDR3aa: CASSLLEGQPQHF
CDR3nt: TGTGCCAGCAGCCTCCTGGAGGGACAGCCCCAGCATTTT

d_gene: NA
abundance: NA
v_gene: TRBV21-1
j_gene: TRBJ2-3
len: 14
CDR3aa: CASLTSGGTDTQYF
CDR3nt: TGTGCCAGCCTTACTAGCGGGGGCACAGATACGCAGTATTTT

d_gene: NA
abundance: NA
v_gene: TRBV10-2
j_gene: TRBJ1-6
len: 16
CDR3aa: CASSPEGLSYNSPLHF
CDR3nt: TGCGCCAGCAGCCCGGAGGGGTTATCCTATAATTCACCCCTCCACTTT

d_gene: TRBD1
abundance: NA
v_gene: TRBV24-1
j_gene: TRBJ2-5
len: 14
CDR3aa: CATSGGTARETQYF
CDR3nt: TGTGCCACCAGTGGGGGGACAGCCCGAGAGACCCAGTACTTC

d_gene: TRBD1
abundance: NA
v_gene: TRBV19
j_gene: TRBJ1-5
len: 16
CDR3aa: CASSRASGTGSQPQHF
CDR3nt: TGTGCCAGTAGTCGAGCTTCCGGGACAGGGAGTCAGCCCCAGCATTTT

d_gene: NA
abundance: NA
v_gene: TRBV12-3/TRBV12-4
j_gene: TRBJ2-7
len: 13
CDR3aa: CASSLDRTYEQYF
CDR3nt: TGTGCCAGCAGTTTAGACAGAACTTACGAGCAGTACTTC

d_gene: NA
abundance: NA
v_gene: TRBV6-4
j_gene: TRBJ1-1
len: 10
CDR3aa: CARRGTEAFF
CDR3nt: TGTGCCAGAAGGGGAACTGAAGCTTTCTTT

d_gene: NA
abundance: NA
v_gene: TRBV5-4
j_gene: TRBJ2-7
len: 14
CDR3aa: CASSNRDRRYEQYF
CDR3nt: TGTGCCAGCAGCAACCGGGATCGACGCTACGAGCAGTACTTC

d_gene: NA
abundance: few
v_gene: TRBV28
j_gene: TRBJ2-2
len: 16
CDR3aa: CASSFARSMNTGELFF
CDR3nt: TGTGCCAGCAGTTTTGCGAGGTCTATGAACACCGGGGAGCTGTTTTTT

d_gene: NA
abundance: NA
v_gene: TRBV24-1
j_gene: TRBJ1-1
len: 20
CDR3aa: CATSERELVVNIQWWIEAFF
CDR3nt: TGTGCCACCAGTGAGAGAGAATTGGTAGTTAATATACAGTGGTGGATTGAAGCTTTCTTT

d_gene: NA
abundance: NA
v_gene: TRBV27
j_gene: TRBJ2-2
len: 15
CDR3aa: CASALGLAGTGELFF
CDR3nt: TGTGCCAGCGCCTTAGGGCTAGCTGGCACCGGGGAGCTGTTTTTT

d_gene: TRBD2
abundance: once
v_gene: TRBV6-5
j_gene: TRBJ2-7
len: 15
CDR3aa: CASTPGAGGIYEQYF
CDR3nt: TGTGCCAGCACCCCGGGGGCGGGGGGGATTTACGAGCAGTACTTC

d_gene: TRBD1
abundance: NA
v_gene: TRBV2
j_gene: TRBJ2-7
len: 14
CDR3aa: CASTRDRPTYEQYF
CDR3nt: TGTGCCAGCACTCGGGACAGGCCAACCTACGAGCAGTACTTC